The 20 T cell receptor beta chains below come from one sample, sequenced in a study of CD8 T cells in ankylosing spondylitis. Via MiXCR, TCRdb re-called the 5' RACE reads, giving one row per CDR3 protein. Among about 250,000 distinct CDR3 sequences listed, under 35% were seen once. The specimen sequenced was blood, either unsorted or a sorted T cell fraction (not recorded which). These receptors all stem from a male donor with ankylosing spondylitis or in good health (not recorded which).

The chain carries TRBV20-1 and TRBJ2-7; D might be TRBD1 or TRBD2, each matching 5 bases. CDR3 length equals 11 residues. Germline values: CDR1 DFQATT, CDR2 SNEGSKA (reference sequence). Trimming took off 3 bases at V and 4 bases at J, with 7 bases between the two ends. The CDR3 DNA reads TGCAGTGCTAGGGGGGTTTACGAGCAGTACTTC. It specifies CSARGVYEQYF.

This clonotype was seen more than once but under ten times. The V call is TRBV6-5, the J call TRBJ2-7, with 9 bases that match TRBD1. The CDR3 extends over 16 amino acids. Losses at the gene ends were 0 bases for V and 1 base for J; bases not matched to a gene: 4. Germline V gene data show CDR1 as MNHEY and CDR2 as SVGAGI. This chain's CDR3 is CASSYSGTGTSYEQYF. The CDR3 DNA reads as TGTGCCAGCAGTTACTCCGGGACAGGGACATCCTACGAGCAGTACTTC.

This clonotype was seen only a few times. This rearrangement joins TRBV6-5 to TRBJ2-7; D is tentatively TRBD1 or TRBD2 (5 bases each). Trimming left V 8 bases short and J 6 bases short, with 14 bases between. The germline V gene encodes CDR1 MNHEY and CDR2 SVGAGI. The CDR3 contains 12 residues. The CDR3 is CASSYGDGEQYF. The CDR3 DNA reads as TGTGCCAGCTCCTATGGGGACGGCGAGCAGTACTTC.

The V gene is TRBV20-1, the J gene TRBJ1-5, with TRBD1 matching over 8 bases. Trimming took 2 bases from V and 3 from J; bases not matched to a gene: 9. The germline gives CDR1 DFQATT, CDR2 SNEGSKA (reference sequence). The CDR3 length is 16 residues. CDR3 DNA sequence: TGCAGTGCTAGAAGACCCGGGACAGGAAACAATCAGCCCCAGCATTTT. It codes for CSARRPGTGNNQPQHF.

The table lists this clonotype with a few counts. The V gene is TRBV20-1, the J gene TRBJ2-5, with 9 bases lining up with TRBD2. Germline V lookup: CDR1 DFQATT, CDR2 SNEGSKA (reference sequence). J was trimmed by 6 bases and V by 3 bases; bases with no gene match: 8. This CDR3 has 14 amino acids. In DNA form, the CDR3 reads TGCAGTGCTAGGGTGGGGACTAGCACGCAGACCCAGTACTTC. It translates to CSARVGTSTQTQYF.

This clonotype was picked up a small number of times. The rearrangement joins TRBV20-1 to TRBJ2-2, with D possibly being TRBD1 or TRBD2 (6 bases each). The V and J ends lost 8 bases and 2 bases respectively, with 15 bases between them. Germline loops: CDR1 DFQATT, CDR2 SNEGSKA (reference sequence). CDR3 length equals 14 residues. CDR3 coding DNA: TGCAGTTTCGGGGGCCGGGTAAACACCGGGGAGCTGTTTTTT. It is translated as CSFGGRVNTGELFF.

The J gene is TRBJ1-1, the V gene TRBV4-1; TRBD1 agrees at 7 bases. Germline assignment: CDR1 MGHRA and CDR2 YSYEKL. This CDR3 has 15 amino acids. The V and J ends lost 3 bases and 3 bases, in that order; junction bases with no gene match: 7. CDR3 in amino acids: CASSQNRGFDTEAFF. CDR3 sequence (DNA): TGCGCCAGCAGCCAGAACAGGGGTTTTGACACTGAAGCTTTCTTT.

V is TRBV24-1 and J is TRBJ2-2; TRBD2 matches 11 bases. V shed 5 bases, J shed 1 base, and the junction held 2 bases outside the gene matches. The CDR3 contains 16 residues. The V gene's germline CDR1 is KGHDR and CDR2 SFDVKD. CDR3 region: CATSGGLAGNTGELFF. CDR3 in DNA: TGTGCCACCAGTGGTGGACTAGCGGGGAACACCGGGGAGCTGTTTTTT.

In this sample, this clonotype turned up a few times. The chain uses TRBV30 and TRBJ2-3; D may be TRBD1 (5 bases). The CDR3 extends over 12 amino acids. Germline CDR1 and CDR2: GTSNPN and SVGIG (reference sequence). Trimming took off 0 bases at V and 6 bases at J, with 7 bases between the two ends. This CDR3 is CAWSVQVDTQYF. DNA of the CDR3: TGTGCCTGGAGTGTACAGGTCGATACGCAGTATTTT.

The chain carries TRBV20-1 and TRBJ2-1, with D perhaps TRBD1 (5 bases). Trimming removed 2 bases from V and 4 bases from J, with 12 bases in between. The CDR3 runs 14 residues. Germline V gene sequence: CDR1 DFQATT, CDR2 SNEGSKA (reference sequence). The CDR3 DNA reads TGCAGTGCTAGACAGGGCGCAGCGTACAATGAGCAGTTCTTC. It translates to CSARQGAAYNEQFF.

This clonotype was found a few times. This rearrangement joins TRBV6-5 to TRBJ2-1; unclear D gene. The V gene's germline CDR1 is MNHEY and CDR2 SVGAGI. The CDR3 is 13 amino acids. Trimming cost V 0 bases and J 5 bases, with 5 bases left between them. In nucleotides, the CDR3 is TGTGCCAGCAGTTACTCGAGAGACAATGAGCAGTTCTTC. As protein: CASSYSRDNEQFF.

This clonotype has just a few counts. This chain uses TRBV20-1 with TRBJ2-1; 8 bases map to TRBD2. V was clipped by 6 bases and J by 6 bases; unmatched bases: 10. This CDR3 is built from 14 residues. Germline V CDR1 and CDR2: DFQATT, SNEGSKA (reference sequence). The CDR3: CSASSGATFNEQFF. The CDR3 DNA reads TGCAGTGCCAGTAGCGGGGCGACCTTCAATGAGCAGTTCTTC.

This sequence joins TRBV20-1 and TRBJ1-6; 8 nucleotides agree with TRBD1. Germline values: CDR1 DFQATT, CDR2 SNEGSKA (reference sequence). The junction had 1 base not matched to a gene; V was cut back by 1 base and J by 5 bases. The CDR3 consists of 14 residues. The CDR3 sequence is CSARGTGHNSPLHF. CDR3 coding DNA: TGCAGTGCTAGAGGGACAGGGCATAATTCACCCCTCCACTTT.

The V gene is TRBV20-1, the J gene TRBJ2-1; 8 bases map to TRBD1. The CDR3 consists of 15 residues. V gave up 6 bases and J gave up 2 bases; unmatched junction bases: 9. Germline V gene lookup returns CDR1 DFQATT and CDR2 SNEGSKA (reference sequence). The CDR3 sequence is CSAKMRTGPYNEQFF. As DNA, the CDR3 is TGCAGTGCCAAAATGCGGACAGGGCCCTACAATGAGCAGTTCTTC.

The chain links TRBV20-1 to TRBJ2-7; TRBD1 agrees at 7 bases. CDR1 is DFQATT, CDR2 SNEGSKA, per germline (reference sequence). There are 15 residues in the CDR3. V dropped 6 bases and J dropped 2; count of bases not matched to a gene: 13. CDR3 in amino acids: CSAPDRQGKTYEQYF. The CDR3 DNA is TGCAGTGCCCCGGACCGACAGGGAAAGACCTACGAGCAGTACTTC.

V usage is TRBV3-1 and J usage is TRBJ2-1; D is ambiguous. The CDR3 runs 17 residues. The V gene lost 0 bases and the J gene lost 3 bases, with 15 bases spanning the gap. Germline V gene sequence: CDR1 LGHDT, CDR2 YNNKEL (reference sequence). As DNA, the CDR3 is TGTGCCAGCAGCCAAGACCCGCAGGCTACCTACTACAATGAGCAGTTCTTC. Protein product: CASSQDPQATYYNEQFF.

The chain has TRBV14 and TRBJ1-2; D is undetermined. The CDR3 has 13 amino acids. Trimming removed 0 bases at V and 5 bases at J, with 7 bases between. Germline assignment: CDR1 SGHDN and CDR2 FVKESK. This chain's CDR3 is CASSQDLEYGYTF. CDR3 bases: TGTGCCAGCAGCCAAGATCTAGAGTATGGCTACACCTTC.

As regards this clonotype: This may come from a read error, since a much larger clone is one base off. V usage is TRBV20-1 and J usage is TRBJ2-6, with a weak D call TRBD1 (6 bases). V was cut by 4 bases and J by 0 bases, with 16 bases left in between. There are 17 residues in the CDR3. Germline CDR1 is DFQATT and CDR2 is SNEGSKA (reference sequence). CDR3 bases: TGCAGTGCTACAGATCGCAGGGGACACTCTGGGGCCAACGTCCTGACTTTC. Protein sequence: CSATDRRGHSGANVLTF.

The V and J genes are TRBV4-1 and TRBJ1-5; D not certain. Trimming left V 0 bases short and J 3 bases short, with 9 bases between. This CDR3 comprises 15 residues. CDR1 and CDR2 from the germline V gene are MGHRA and YSYEKL. The CDR3: CASSQEEQSNQPQHF. DNA for the CDR3: TGCGCCAGCAGCCAAGAGGAACAGTCCAATCAGCCCCAGCATTTT.

This clonotype was observed a handful of times. The chain has TRBV5-1 and TRBJ2-3; 8 bases are a match to TRBD2. V trimming: 3 bases; J trimming: 2 bases; junction bases outside the gene matches: 5. The CDR3 runs to 15 residues. The germline V gene has CDR1 SGHRS and CDR2 YFSETQ. The CDR3 DNA follows: TGCGCCAGCAGCTACACTAGCGGCCCCACAGATACGCAGTATTTT. Protein sequence: CASSYTSGPTDTQYF.